This T cell receptor beta chain originates from a study of somatic mutations in cytotoxic T cells in rheumatoid arthritis. The junction had 2 bases not matched to a gene; V was cut back by 3 bases and J by 0 bases. This CDR3 has 15 residues. The germline CDR1 and CDR2 sequences are MRHNA and SNTAGT. In its sample, this clone was seen a few times. Only in-frame clones appear in the TCRdb table, and some are missing; sequencing was by immunoSEQ multiplex PCR. The sample has fewer than 5,000 clones, around 77% seen once. The rearrangement joins TRBV6-4 to TRBJ2-3; TRBD2 aligns across 8 bases. The TCR originated in an adult with rheumatoid arthritis. The sequencing sample was made of CD8+ T cells sorted from blood. The CDR3 is CASSERGESTDTQYF. CDR3 DNA: TGTGCCAGCAGTGAGCGGGGGGAAAGCACAGATACGCAGTATTTT.